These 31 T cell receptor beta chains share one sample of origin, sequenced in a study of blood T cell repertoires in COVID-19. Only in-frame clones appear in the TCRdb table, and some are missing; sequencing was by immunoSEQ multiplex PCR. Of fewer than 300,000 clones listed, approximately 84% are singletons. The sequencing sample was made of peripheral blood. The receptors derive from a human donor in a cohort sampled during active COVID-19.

DNA of the CDR3: TGTGCCAGCAGCTTGATACTAGCGGGTCATACGCAGTATTTT. It encodes CASSLILAGHTQYF. This chain uses TRBV5-6 with TRBJ2-3, with TRBD2 matching 9 bases. V gave up 1 base and J gave up 7 bases; unmatched junction bases: 4. CDR1 and CDR2 from the germline V gene are SGHDT and YYEEEE. The CDR3 consists of 14 residues. The full variable domain, in which reference TRBV5-6 and TRBJ2-3 provide the parts outside the CDR3, is DAGVTQSPTHLIKTRGQQVTLRCSPKSGHDTVSWYQQALGQGPQFIFQYYEEEERQRGNFPDRFSGHQFPNYSSELNVNALLLGDSALYLCASSLILAGHTQYFGPGTRLTVL.

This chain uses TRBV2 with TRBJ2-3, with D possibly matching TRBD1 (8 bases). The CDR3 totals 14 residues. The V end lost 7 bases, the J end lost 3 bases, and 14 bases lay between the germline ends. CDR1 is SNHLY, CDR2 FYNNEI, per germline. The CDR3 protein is CASKEQGGTDTQYF. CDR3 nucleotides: TGTGCCAGCAAGGAACAGGGGGGGACAGATACGCAGTATTTT.

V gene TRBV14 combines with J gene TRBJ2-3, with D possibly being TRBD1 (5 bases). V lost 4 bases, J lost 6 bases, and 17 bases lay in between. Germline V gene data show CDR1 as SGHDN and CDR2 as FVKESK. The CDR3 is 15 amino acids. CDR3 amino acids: CASSPLWQGADTQYF. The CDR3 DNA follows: TGTGCCAGCAGCCCATTATGGCAGGGCGCGGATACGCAGTATTTT.

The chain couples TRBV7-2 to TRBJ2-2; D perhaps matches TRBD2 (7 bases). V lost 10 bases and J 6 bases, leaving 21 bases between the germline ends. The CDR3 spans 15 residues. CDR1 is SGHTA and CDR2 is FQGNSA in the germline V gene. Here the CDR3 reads CATGGGPAGAGELFF. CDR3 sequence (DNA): TGTGCCACCGGCGGGGGCCCCGCGGGGGCCGGGGAGCTGTTTTTT.

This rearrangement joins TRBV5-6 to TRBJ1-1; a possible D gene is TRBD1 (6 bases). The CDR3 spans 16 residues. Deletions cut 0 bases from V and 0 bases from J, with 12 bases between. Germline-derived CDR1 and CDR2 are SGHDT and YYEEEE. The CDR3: CASSLASWDMNTEAFF. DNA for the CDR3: TGTGCCAGCAGCTTGGCCTCCTGGGACATGAACACTGAAGCTTTCTTT. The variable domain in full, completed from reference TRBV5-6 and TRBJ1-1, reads DAGVTQSPTHLIKTRGQQVTLRCSPKSGHDTVSWYQQALGQGPQFIFQYYEEEERQRGNFPDRFSGHQFPNYSSELNVNALLLGDSALYLCASSLASWDMNTEAFFGQGTRLTVV.

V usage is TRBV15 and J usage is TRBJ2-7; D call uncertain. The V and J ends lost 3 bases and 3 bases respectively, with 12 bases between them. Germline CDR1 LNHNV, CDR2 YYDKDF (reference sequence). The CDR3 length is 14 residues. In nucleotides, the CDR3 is TGTGCCACCAGCAGGCCAACCCTAGGCTACGAGCAGTACTTC. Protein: CATSRPTLGYEQYF.

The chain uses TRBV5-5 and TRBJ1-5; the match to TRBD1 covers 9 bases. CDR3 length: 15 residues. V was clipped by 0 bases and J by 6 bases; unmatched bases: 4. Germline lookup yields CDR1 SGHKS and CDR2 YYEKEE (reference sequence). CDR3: CASSLDRGLFQPQHF. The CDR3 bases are TGTGCCAGCAGCTTGGACAGGGGGCTTTTTCAGCCCCAGCATTTT.

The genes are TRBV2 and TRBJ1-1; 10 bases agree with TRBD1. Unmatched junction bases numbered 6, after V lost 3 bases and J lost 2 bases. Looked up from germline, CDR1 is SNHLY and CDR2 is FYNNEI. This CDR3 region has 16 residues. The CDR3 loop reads CASSEGQGWKNTEAFF. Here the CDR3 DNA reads TGTGCCAGCAGTGAGGGACAGGGGTGGAAAAACACTGAAGCTTTCTTT.

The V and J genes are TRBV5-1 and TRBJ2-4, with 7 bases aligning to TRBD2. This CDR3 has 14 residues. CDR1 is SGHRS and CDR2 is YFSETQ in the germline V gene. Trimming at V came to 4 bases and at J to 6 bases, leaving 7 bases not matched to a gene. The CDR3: CASSRSGNANIQYF. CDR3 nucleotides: TGCGCCAGCAGCAGAAGCGGGAATGCAAACATTCAGTACTTC.

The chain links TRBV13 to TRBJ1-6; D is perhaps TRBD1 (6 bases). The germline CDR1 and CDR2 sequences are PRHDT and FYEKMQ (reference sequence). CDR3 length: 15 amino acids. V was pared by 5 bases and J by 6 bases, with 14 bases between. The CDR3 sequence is CASSQRTATNSPLHF. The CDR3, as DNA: TGTGCCAGCAGCCAAAGGACAGCAACTAATTCACCCCTCCACTTT. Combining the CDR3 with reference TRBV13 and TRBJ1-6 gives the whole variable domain AAGVIQSPRHLIKEKRETATLKCYPIPRHDTVYWYQQGPGQDPQFLISFYEKMQSDKGSIPDRFSAQQFSDYHSELNMSSLELGDSALYFCASSQRTATNSPLHFGNGTRLTVT.

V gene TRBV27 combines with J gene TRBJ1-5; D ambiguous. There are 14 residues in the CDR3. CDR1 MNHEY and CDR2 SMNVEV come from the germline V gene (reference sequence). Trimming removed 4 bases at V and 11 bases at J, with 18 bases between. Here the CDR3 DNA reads TGTGCCAGCAGTTCTGGCAGGCCCCCTTTGGCCCAGCATTTT. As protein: CASSSGRPPLAQHF.

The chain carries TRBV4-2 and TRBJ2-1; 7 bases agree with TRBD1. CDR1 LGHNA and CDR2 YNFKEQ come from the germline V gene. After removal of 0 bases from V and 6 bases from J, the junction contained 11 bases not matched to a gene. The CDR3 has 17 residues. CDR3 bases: TGTGCCAGCAGCCAAGATATACAGGGGTGGGGTAGCAATGAGCAGTTCTTC. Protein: CASSQDIQGWGSNEQFF.

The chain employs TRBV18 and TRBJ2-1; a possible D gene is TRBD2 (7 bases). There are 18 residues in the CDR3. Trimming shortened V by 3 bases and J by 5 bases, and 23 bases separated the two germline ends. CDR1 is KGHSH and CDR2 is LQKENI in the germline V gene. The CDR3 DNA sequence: TGTGCCAGCTCACCGACCCACGTGCCGGGGGGCGCGGACAATGAGCAGTTCTTC. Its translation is CASSPTHVPGGADNEQFF.

The CDR3 sequence is CASSRLAGFKTDTQYF. In nucleotides, the CDR3 is TGTGCCAGCAGTCGGCTAGCGGGCTTCAAAACAGATACGCAGTATTTT. The chain uses TRBV6-4 and TRBJ2-3; 8 bases match TRBD2. Germline values: CDR1 MRHNA, CDR2 SNTAGT. The junction had 10 bases not matched to a gene; V was cut back by 5 bases and J by 3 bases. There are 16 residues in the CDR3.

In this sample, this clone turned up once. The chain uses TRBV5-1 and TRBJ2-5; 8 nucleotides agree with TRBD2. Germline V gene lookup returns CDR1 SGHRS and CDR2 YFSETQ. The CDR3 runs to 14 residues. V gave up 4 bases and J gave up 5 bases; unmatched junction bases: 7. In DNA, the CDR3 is TGCGCCAGCAGCGGCGGGGGGCGGGGTGAGACCCAGTACTTC. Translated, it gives CASSGGGRGETQYF. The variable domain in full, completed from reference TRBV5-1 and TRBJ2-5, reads KAGVTQTPRYLIKTRGQQVTLSCSPISGHRSVSWYQQTPGQGLQFLFEYFSETQRNKGNFPGRFSGRQFSNSRSEMNVSTLELGDSALYLCASSGGGRGETQYFGPGTRLLVL.

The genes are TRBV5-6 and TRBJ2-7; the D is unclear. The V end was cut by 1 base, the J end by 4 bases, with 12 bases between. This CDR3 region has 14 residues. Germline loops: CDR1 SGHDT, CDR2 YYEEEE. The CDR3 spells CASSLNGRSYEQYF. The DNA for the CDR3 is TGTGCCAGCAGCTTGAATGGCAGGTCATACGAGCAGTACTTC.

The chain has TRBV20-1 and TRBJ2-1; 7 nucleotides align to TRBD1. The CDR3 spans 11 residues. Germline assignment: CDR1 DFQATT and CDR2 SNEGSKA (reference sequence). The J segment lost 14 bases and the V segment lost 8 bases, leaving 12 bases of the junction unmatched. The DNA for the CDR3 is TGCAGTCCCCGCGCCGGGACAGATAAGTTCTTC. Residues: CSPRAGTDKFF.

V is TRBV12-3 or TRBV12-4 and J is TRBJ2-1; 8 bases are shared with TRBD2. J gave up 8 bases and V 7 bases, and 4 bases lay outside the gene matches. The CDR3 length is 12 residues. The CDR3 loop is CASTERGYEQFF. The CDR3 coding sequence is TGTGCCAGCACCGAGCGGGGGTATGAGCAGTTCTTC.

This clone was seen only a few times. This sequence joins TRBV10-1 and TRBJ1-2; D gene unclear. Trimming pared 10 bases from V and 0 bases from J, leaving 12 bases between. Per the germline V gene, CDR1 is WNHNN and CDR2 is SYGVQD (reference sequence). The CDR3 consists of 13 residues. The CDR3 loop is CANPSGPNYGYTF. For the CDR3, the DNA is TGCGCCAACCCCTCAGGCCCTAACTATGGCTACACCTTC.

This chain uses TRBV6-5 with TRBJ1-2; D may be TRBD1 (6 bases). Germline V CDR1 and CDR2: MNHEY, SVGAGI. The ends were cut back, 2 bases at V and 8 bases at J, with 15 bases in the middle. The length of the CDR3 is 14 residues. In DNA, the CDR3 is TGTGCCAGCAGTTACCAAGGACAGACCTCGGGCTACACCTTC. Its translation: CASSYQGQTSGYTF.

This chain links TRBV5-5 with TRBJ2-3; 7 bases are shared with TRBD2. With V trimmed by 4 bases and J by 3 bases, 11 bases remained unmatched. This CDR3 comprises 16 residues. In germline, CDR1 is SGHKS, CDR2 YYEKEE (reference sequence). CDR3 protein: CASSSRLANPTDTQYF. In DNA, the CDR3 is TGTGCCAGCAGCAGCCGACTAGCCAACCCGACAGATACGCAGTATTTT.

The CDR3 DNA reads as TGTGCCAGCTCACCGGACTTGTCTGGAAACACCATATATTTT. This codes for CASSPDLSGNTIYF. V is TRBV18 and J is TRBJ1-3; D unresolved. The CDR3 consists of 14 residues. The V end was cut by 3 bases, the J end by 1 base, with 7 bases between. Germline CDR1 KGHSH, CDR2 LQKENI.

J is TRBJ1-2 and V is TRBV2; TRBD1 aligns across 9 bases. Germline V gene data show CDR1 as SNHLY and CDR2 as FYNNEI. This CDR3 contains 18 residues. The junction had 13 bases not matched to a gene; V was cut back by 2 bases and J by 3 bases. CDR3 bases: TGTGCCAGCAGTGAACTTAGGGACAGGGTAAGGAGCGACTATGGCTACACCTTC. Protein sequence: CASSELRDRVRSDYGYTF.

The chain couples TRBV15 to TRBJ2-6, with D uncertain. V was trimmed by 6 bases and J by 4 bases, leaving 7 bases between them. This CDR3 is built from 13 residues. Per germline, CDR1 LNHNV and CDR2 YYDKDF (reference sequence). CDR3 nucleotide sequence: TGTGCCACCAGGATAAGCGGGGCCAACGTCCTGACTTTC. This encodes CATRISGANVLTF. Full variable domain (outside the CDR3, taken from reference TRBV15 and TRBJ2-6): DAMVIQNPRYQVTQFGKPVTLSCSQTLNHNVMYWYQQKSSQAPKLLFHYYDKDFNNEADTPDNFQSRRPNTSFCFLDIRSPGLGDTAMYLCATRISGANVLTFGAGSRLTVL.

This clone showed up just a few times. CDR3 coding DNA: TGTGCCAGCAGCGTAGCAGGGAATCAGCCCCAGCATTTT. This sequence encodes CASSVAGNQPQHF. The chain uses TRBV9 and TRBJ1-5, with D possibly being TRBD1 (5 bases). Germline CDR1 SGDLS, CDR2 YYNGEE. Trimming cost V 0 bases and J 4 bases, with 5 bases left between them. The CDR3 has 13 residues.

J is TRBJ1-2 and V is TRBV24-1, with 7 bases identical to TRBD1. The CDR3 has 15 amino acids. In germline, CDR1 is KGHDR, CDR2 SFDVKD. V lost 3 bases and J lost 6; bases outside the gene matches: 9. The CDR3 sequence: CATSDPTGAINGYTF. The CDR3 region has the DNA TGTGCCACCAGTGATCCAACAGGGGCCATCAATGGCTACACCTTC.

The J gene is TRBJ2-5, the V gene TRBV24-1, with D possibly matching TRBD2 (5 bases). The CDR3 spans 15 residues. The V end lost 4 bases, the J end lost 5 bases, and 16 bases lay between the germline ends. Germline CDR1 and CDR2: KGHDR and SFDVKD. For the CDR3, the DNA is TGTGCCACCAGTGACCCTGGACGGGGATGGGAGACCCAGTACTTC. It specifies CATSDPGRGWETQYF.

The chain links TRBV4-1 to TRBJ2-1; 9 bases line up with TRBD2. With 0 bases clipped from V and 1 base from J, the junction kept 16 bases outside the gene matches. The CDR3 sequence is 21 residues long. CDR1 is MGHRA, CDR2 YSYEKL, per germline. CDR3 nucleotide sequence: TGCGCCAGCAGCCAAGAAAGGGGTAGGGTAGCGGGAGACCGGTCCTACAATGAGCAGTTCTTC. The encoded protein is CASSQERGRVAGDRSYNEQFF.

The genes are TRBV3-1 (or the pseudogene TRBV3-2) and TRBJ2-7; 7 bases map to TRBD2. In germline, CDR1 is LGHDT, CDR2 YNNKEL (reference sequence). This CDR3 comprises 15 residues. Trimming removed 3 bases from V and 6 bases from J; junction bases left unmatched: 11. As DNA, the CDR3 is TGTGCCAGCAGCCATTCAATAGCGGGTTTAGGCGAGCAGTACTTC. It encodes CASSHSIAGLGEQYF.

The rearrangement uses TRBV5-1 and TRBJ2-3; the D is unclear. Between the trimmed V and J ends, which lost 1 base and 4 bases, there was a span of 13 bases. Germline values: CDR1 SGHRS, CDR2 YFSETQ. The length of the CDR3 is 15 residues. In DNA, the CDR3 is TGCGCCAGCAGCTTGTTACTGGAGAGCCCAGATACGCAGTATTTT. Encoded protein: CASSLLLESPDTQYF.

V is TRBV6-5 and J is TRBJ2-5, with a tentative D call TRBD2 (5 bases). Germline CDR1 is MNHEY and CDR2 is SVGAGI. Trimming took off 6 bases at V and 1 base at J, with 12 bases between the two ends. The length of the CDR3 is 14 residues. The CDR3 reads CASSLSGIQETQYF. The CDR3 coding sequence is TGTGCCAGCAGCTTATCGGGGATCCAAGAGACCCAGTACTTC.